Listed here is a single TCR beta chain. The table lists this clone with a few counts. Its antigen is not yet known. There are no base qualities to consult, and no much larger clone falls within one base. From its cysteine to its phenylalanine, the CDR3 spans 15 amino acids. Of all the DNA, just the CDR3 is kept, 45 bases in frame from base 1. Unmatched junction bases come to 7, with V trimmed by 3 bases and J by 8 bases. The CDR1 and CDR2 encoded by the germline V gene (reference sequence) are MNHEY and SMNVEV. Each collaborating institution followed its own protocols to collect whole blood in K2EDTA tubes. Collaborator samples were shipped for TCRbeta analysis as frozen whole blood, isolated PBMCs, or DNA extracted from either sample type. The data were obtained in a study of blood T cell repertoires in COVID-19 (dated by TCRdb to about 2020). A note on the overall study: Samples from collaborators originated in the United States, Italy and Spain and spanned both the acute and convalescent phases of COVID-19. Where available, HLA class I and class II types were obtained from metadata supplied by the sample provider rather than from assay-based typing. A freely available public database, intended as a resource for researchers studying the immune response to SARS-CoV-2, is where the repertoires were released. Sample metadata almost always included a de-identified subject ID, COVID-19 status, age in years and sex. Deeply sampled blood TCRbeta repertoires from subjects exposed to, actively infected with, or recovered from COVID-19 were included in the dataset. Samples came from the ongoing ImmuneRACE study (first 160 participants) plus 1,254 subjects from 6 global collaborators. The prospective study material was composed of cDNA or gDNA derived from T cells, B-cell-depleted T cells, or PBMCs.

TCRbeta CDR3 regions were amplified from genomic DNA by means of the immunoSEQ Assay, a bias-controlled multiplex PCR. Per the source publication's procedure: Within the assay, amplification of reference gene primers was used to estimate how many nucleated cells each sample contained. Sequence reads were collapsed and filtered to measure the absolute abundance of every unique TCRbeta CDR3 rearrangement. For each sample, productive Simpson clonality was calculated as the square root of Simpson's diversity index over productive rearrangements. The clones in this table, taken by TCRdb from immuneACCESS, are in-frame only. Not every clone is retained; where verified, under half of the shortfall comes from an unresolved V gene, and the cause of the rest is unknown. That table gives V, J and clone size, and the DNA gave D and trimming. This sample is represented by about 140,000 clones; about 90% of them were singletons. Together, the top ten hold approximately 11% of the sample.

The paper's findings and limits, for the study overall: How much clinical and demographic metadata was included differed by source and by participant, and the metadata was provided uncurated.

The chain employs TRBV27 and TRBJ1-2; 12 bases in the middle match TRBD1. The sample consisted of peripheral blood. The origin of this receptor is a woman older than 75 with acute or convalescent COVID-19. The CDR3 loop reads CASSFRDRGRMGYTF. The DNA sequence reads TGTGCCAGCAGTTTCCGGGACAGGGGGCGGATGGGCTACACCTTC.